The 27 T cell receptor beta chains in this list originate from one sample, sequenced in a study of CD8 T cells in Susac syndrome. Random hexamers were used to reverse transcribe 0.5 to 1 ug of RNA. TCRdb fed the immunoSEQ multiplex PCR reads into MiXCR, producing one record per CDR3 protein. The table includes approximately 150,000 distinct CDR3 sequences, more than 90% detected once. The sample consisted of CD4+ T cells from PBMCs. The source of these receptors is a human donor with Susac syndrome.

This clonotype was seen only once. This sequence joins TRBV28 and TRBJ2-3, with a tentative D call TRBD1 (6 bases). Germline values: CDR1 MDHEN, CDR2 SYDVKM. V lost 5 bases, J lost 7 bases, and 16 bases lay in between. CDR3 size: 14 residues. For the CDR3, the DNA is TGTGCCAGCAGTCTACGGGCAGGGGTTAATACGCAGTATTTT. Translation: CASSLRAGVNTQYF.

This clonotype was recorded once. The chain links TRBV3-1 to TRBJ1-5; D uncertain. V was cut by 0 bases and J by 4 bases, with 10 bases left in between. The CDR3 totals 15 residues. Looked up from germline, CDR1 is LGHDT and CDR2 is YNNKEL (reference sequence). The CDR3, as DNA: TGTGCCAGCAGCCAAGATAACTCGGTAAATCAGCCCCAGCATTTT. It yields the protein CASSQDNSVNQPQHF.

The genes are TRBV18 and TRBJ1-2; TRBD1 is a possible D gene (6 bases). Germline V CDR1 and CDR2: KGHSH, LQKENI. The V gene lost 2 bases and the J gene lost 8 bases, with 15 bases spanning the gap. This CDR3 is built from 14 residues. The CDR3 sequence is CASSPAGEGFGYTF. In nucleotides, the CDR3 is TGTGCCAGCTCACCAGCAGGGGAGGGCTTCGGCTACACCTTC.

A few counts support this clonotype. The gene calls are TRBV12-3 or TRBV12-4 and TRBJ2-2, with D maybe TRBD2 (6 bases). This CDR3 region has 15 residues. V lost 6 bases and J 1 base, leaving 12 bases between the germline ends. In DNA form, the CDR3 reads TGTGCCAGCAGGGGGGGACGGTTGAACACCGGGGAGCTGTTTTTT. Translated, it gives CASRGGRLNTGELFF.

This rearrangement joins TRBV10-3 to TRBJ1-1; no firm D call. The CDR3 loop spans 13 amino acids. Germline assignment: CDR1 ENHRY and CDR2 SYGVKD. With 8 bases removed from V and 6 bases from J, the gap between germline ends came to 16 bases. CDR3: CAIARQSSAEAFF. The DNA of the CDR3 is TGTGCCATCGCCCGACAATCCTCGGCTGAAGCTTTCTTT.

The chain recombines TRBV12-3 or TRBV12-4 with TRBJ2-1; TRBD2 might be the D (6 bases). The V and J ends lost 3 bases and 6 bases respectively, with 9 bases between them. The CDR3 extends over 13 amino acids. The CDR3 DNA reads TGTGCCAGCAGTTTCCGGCGGGGCAATGAGCAGTTCTTC. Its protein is CASSFRRGNEQFF.

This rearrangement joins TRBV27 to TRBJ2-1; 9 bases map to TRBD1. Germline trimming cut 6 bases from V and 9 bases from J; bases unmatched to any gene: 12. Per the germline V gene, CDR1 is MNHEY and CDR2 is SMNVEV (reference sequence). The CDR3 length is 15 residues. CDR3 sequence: CASRTGGSEVGEQFF. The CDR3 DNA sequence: TGTGCCAGCAGGACAGGGGGATCTGAGGTTGGTGAGCAGTTCTTC.

DNA of the CDR3: TGCGCCAGCAGCGTGGGAAGCTGGGAGGCGCGCGCAGATACGCAGTATTTT. Translated: CASSVGSWEARADTQYF. The rearrangement joins TRBV5-1 to TRBJ2-3; D is possibly TRBD2 (6 bases). Germline V CDR1 and CDR2: SGHRS, YFSETQ. Trimming took 4 bases from V and 4 from J, leaving 22 bases between them. The CDR3 is 17 amino acids.

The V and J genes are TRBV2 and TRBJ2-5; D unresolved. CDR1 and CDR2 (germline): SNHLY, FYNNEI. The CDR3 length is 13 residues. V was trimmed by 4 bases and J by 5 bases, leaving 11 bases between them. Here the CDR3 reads CASSVNREETQYF. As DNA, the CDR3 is TGTGCCAGCAGTGTGAACCGAGAGGAGACCCAGTACTTC.

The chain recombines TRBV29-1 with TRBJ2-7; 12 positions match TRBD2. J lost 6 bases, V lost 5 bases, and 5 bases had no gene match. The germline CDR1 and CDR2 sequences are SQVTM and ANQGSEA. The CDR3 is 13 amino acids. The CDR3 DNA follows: TGCAGCGTTAACCCTAGCGGGGGGGGCGAGCAGTACTTC. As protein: CSVNPSGGGEQYF.

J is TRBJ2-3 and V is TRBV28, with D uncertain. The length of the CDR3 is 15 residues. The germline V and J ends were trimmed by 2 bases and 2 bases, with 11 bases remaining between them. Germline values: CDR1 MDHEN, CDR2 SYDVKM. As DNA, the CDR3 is TGTGCCAGCAGTTTAGGCCCGGAGTCCACAGATACGCAGTATTTT. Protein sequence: CASSLGPESTDTQYF.

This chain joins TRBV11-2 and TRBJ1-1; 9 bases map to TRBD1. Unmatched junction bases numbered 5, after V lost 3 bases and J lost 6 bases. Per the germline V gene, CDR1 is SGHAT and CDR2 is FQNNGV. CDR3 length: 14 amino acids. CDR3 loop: CASSFRTGASEAFF. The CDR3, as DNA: TGTGCCAGCAGCTTCCGGACAGGGGCCTCTGAAGCTTTCTTT.

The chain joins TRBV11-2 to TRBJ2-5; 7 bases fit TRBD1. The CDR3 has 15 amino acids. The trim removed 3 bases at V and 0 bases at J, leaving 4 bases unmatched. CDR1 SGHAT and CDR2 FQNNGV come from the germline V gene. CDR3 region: CASSFRDSDQETQYF. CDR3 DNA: TGTGCCAGCAGCTTCAGGGACAGCGACCAAGAGACCCAGTACTTC.

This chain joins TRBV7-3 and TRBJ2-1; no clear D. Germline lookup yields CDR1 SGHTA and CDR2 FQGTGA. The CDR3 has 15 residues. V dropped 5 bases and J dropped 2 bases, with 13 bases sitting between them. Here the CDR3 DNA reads TGTGCCAGCAGCGTCACAGTTACAACCTACAATGAGCAGTTCTTC. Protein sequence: CASSVTVTTYNEQFF.

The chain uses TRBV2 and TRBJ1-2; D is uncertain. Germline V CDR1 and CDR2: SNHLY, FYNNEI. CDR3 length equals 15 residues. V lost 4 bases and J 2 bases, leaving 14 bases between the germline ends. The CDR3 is CASSGLSIANYGYTF. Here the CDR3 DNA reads TGTGCCAGCAGTGGCCTGAGCATAGCCAACTATGGCTACACCTTC.

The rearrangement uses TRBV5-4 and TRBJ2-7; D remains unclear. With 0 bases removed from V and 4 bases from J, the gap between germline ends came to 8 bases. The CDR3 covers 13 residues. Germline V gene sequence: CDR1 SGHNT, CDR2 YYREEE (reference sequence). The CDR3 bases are TGTGCCAGCAGCTTGGGGCAGGATTACGAGCAGTACTTC. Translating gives CASSLGQDYEQYF.

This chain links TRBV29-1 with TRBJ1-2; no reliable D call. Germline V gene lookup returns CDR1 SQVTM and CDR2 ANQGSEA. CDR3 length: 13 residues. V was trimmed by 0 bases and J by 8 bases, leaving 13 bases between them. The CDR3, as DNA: TGCAGCGTTGAAGATCCCCGCCAACGGGGCTACACCTTC. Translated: CSVEDPRQRGYTF.

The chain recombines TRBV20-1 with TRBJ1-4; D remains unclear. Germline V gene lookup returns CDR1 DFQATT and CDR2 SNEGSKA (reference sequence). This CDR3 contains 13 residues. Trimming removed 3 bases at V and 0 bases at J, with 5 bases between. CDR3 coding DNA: TGCAGTGCTAGTGGCACAACTAATGAAAAACTGTTTTTT. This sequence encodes CSASGTTNEKLFF.

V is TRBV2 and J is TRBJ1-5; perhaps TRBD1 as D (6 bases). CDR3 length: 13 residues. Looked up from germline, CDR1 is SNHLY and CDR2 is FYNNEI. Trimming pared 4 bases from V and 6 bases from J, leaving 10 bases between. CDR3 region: CASSVGGRQPQHF. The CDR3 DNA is TGTGCCAGCAGTGTGGGGGGGCGTCAGCCCCAGCATTTT.

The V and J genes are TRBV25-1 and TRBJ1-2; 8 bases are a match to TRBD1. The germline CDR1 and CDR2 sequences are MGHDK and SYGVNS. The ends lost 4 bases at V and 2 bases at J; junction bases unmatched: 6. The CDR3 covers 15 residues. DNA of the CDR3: TGTGCCAGCAGTGTGGCGGGACAGGACAACTATGGCTACACCTTC. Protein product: CASSVAGQDNYGYTF.

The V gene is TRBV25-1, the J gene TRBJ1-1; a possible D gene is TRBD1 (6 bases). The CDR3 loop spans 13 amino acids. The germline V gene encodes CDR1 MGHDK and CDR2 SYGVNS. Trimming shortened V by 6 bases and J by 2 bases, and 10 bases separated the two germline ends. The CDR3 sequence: CASRVGANTEAFF. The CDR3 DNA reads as TGTGCCAGCAGGGTGGGGGCAAACACTGAAGCTTTCTTT.

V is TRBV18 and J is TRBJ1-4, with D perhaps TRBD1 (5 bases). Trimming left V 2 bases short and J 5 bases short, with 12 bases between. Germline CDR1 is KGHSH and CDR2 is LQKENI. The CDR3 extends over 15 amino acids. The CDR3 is CASSPARRTNEKLFF. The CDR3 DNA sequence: TGTGCCAGCTCACCAGCGAGACGGACAAATGAAAAACTGTTTTTT.

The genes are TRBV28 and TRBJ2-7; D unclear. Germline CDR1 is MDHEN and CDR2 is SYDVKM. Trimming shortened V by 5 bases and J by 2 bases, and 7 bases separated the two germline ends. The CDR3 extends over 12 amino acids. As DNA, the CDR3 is TGTGCCAGCAGTCCCACAGCCTACGAGCAGTACTTC. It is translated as CASSPTAYEQYF.

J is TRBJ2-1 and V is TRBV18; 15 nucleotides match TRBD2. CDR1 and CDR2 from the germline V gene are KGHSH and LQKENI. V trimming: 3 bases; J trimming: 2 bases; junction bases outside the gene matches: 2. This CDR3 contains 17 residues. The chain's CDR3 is CASSPWTSGRAYNEQFF. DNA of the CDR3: TGTGCCAGCTCACCTTGGACTAGCGGGAGGGCCTACAATGAGCAGTTCTTC.

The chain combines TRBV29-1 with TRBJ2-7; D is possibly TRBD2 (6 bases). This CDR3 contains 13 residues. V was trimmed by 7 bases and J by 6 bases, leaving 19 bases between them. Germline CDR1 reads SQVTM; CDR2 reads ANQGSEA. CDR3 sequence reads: CSAVGLVGGEQYF. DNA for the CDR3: TGCAGCGCTGTGGGACTTGTAGGAGGCGAGCAGTACTTC.

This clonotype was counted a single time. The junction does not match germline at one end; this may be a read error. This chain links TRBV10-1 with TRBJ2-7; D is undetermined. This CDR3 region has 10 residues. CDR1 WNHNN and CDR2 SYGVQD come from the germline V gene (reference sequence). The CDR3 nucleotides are TGCGCTATACCCTCCGACGAGCAGTACTTC. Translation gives CAIPSDEQYF.

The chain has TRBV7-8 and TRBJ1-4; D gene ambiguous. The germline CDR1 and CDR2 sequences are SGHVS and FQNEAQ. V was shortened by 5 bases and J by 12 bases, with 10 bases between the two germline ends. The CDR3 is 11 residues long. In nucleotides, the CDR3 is TGTGCCAGCAGCCTAGGCCCGGAACTGTTTTTT. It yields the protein CASSLGPELFF.